A single T cell receptor beta chain is shown here with its context. The target antigen is unknown. This sample was taken from a study of vaccination and CD4 T cells after COVID-19. Described treatment: approximately 11-day PBMC culture with coronavirus spike peptide pools or control peptides (ViraFEST assay). Once peptide pools had expanded antigen-specific T cells, ViraFEST sequenced TCRs. With the Oncomine TCR Beta short-read assay, DNA from cultured CD4+ T cells was sequenced. Using its own MiXCR run on the PCR reads, TCRdb lists one record per CDR3 protein. The sample yields 18,000 or so distinct CDR3 sequences, around 50% seen once. This clonotype was sampled from a human donor who had recovered from COVID-19. The specimen comprised CD4+ T cells from blood, cultured in vitro, sampled before SARS-CoV-2 vaccination.

CDR3: CASSNPYRGRSEAFF. CDR3 DNA: TGTGCCAGCAGTAATCCTTACAGGGGGAGGTCTGAAGCTTTCTTT. The chain links TRBV7-8 to TRBJ1-1, with 8 bases aligning to TRBD1. Trimming at V came to 6 bases and at J to 6 bases, leaving 12 bases not matched to a gene. The CDR3 has 15 amino acids. Germline-derived CDR1 and CDR2 are SGHVS and FQNEAQ.